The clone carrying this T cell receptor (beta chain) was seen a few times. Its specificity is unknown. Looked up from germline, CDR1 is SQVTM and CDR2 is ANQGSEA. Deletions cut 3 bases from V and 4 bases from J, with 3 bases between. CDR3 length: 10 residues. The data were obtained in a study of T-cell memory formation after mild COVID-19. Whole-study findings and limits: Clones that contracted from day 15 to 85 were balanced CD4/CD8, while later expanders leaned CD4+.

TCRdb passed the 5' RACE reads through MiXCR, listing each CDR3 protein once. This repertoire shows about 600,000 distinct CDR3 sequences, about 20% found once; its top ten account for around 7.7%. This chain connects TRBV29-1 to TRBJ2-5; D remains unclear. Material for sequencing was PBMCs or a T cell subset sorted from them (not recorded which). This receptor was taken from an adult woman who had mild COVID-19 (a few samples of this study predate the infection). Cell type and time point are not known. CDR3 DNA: TGCAGCGTTGATGTAGAGACCCAGTACTTC. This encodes CSVDVETQYF.